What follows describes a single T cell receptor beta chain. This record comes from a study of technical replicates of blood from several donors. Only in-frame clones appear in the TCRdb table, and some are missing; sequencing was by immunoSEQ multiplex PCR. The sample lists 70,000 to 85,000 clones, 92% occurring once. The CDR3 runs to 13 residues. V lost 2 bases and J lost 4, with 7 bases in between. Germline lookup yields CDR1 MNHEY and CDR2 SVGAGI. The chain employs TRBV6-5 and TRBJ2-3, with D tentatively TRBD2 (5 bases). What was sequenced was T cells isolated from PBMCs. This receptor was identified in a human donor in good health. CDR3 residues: CASSYRAADTQYF. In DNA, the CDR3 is TGTGCCAGCAGTTACCGAGCGGCAGATACGCAGTATTTT.